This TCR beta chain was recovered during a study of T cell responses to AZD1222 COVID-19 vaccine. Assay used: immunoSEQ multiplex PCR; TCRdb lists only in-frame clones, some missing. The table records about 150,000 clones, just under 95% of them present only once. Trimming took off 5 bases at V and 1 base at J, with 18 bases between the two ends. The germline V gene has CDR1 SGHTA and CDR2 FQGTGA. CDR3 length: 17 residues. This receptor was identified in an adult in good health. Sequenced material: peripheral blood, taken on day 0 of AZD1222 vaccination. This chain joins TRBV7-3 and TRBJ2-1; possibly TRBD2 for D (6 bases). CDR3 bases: TGTGCCAGCAGCCGAACCGGGAGCAGACCATCCTACAATGAGCAGTTCTTC. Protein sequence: CASSRTGSRPSYNEQFF.